One TCR beta chain is described in this entry. TCRbeta library preparation incorporated unique molecular identifiers. TCRdb reprocessed the PCR reads with MiXCR, giving one entry per CDR3 protein. The repertoire has around 500,000 distinct CDR3 sequences, around 12% of them found once; the top ten carry around 5.6%. Germline V gene lookup returns CDR1 SGHTA and CDR2 FQGNSA. This CDR3 is built from 14 residues. The V end was cut by 5 bases, the J end by 0 bases, with 10 bases between. The data were taken from a study of T-cell reconstitution after alpha-beta-depleted transplantation in children. The sequence was collected from a human donor who donated a stem cell graft to a child with combined immunodeficiency. The V and J genes are TRBV7-2 and TRBJ2-5; no definite D call. Sequences were derived from PBMCs from the stem cell graft donor, sampled from the stem cell graft. In DNA form, the CDR3 reads TGTGCCAGCAGCCCCCGGCCAGACCAAGAGACCCAGTACTTC. Its translation is CASSPRPDQETQYF.